Listed below are T cell receptor beta chains from one sample, sequenced in a study of blood T cell repertoires in COVID-19. The protocol was immunoSEQ multiplex PCR, while the TCRdb copy is restricted to in-frame clones and leaves out a portion. Altogether roughly 250,000 clones are present, roughly 89% being singletons, with the ten largest covering approximately 0.84%. The sequencing input was peripheral blood. The source is a man aged 25-45 years with acute or convalescent COVID-19. Both conserved end residues are part of each CDR3. D genes are given only for firm matches. Expanded clones get a size class; other rows say once, few or many, or leave the size out.

clone_size,j_call,d_call,v_call,cdr3_nt,cdr3_aa
NA,TRBJ2-7,NA,TRBV5-1,TGCGCCAGCAGCTTGGGACAGACAACCTACGAGCAGTACTTC,CASSLGQTTYEQYF
NA,TRBJ2-5,TRBD2,TRBV7-3,TGTGCCAGCAGCCTCGGGACTAGCGAGACCCAGTACTTC,CASSLGTSETQYF
NA,TRBJ1-3,NA,TRBV4-1,TGCGCCAGCAGCCAAGATATGGAGGGGTACGGAAACACCATATATTTT,CASSQDMEGYGNTIYF
few,TRBJ1-2,NA,TRBV3-1/TRBV3-2,TGTGCCAGCAGCCGACTCGGGGGTCTCTATGGCTACACCTTC,CASSRLGGLYGYTF
NA,TRBJ1-1,NA,TRBV5-1,TGCGCCAGCAGGATTGGGGCGGTTATCGCTGAAGCTTTCTTT,CASRIGAVIAEAFF
NA,TRBJ1-2,NA,TRBV5-8,TGTGCCAGCAGCTTGTTGACAAATTATGGCTACACCTTC,CASSLLTNYGYTF
NA,TRBJ1-5,NA,TRBV2,TGTGCCAGCAGTGACGTGGCCAGAAATCAGCCCCAGCATTTT,CASSDVARNQPQHF
NA,TRBJ2-2,TRBD1,TRBV18,TGTGCCAGCTCACCACCGGGACAGACGTCAAACACCGGGGAGCTGTTTTTT,CASSPPGQTSNTGELFF
NA,TRBJ2-7,NA,TRBV4-2,TGTGCCAGCAGCCCGAACAGGGAACCCTACGAGCAGTACTTC,CASSPNREPYEQYF
NA,TRBJ1-5,NA,TRBV30,TGTGCCTGGAGTGTCCAGGGTGCTCAGCCCCAGCATTTT,CAWSVQGAQPQHF
NA,TRBJ1-1,NA,TRBV12-3/TRBV12-4,TGTGCCAGCAGTTTCCTAAGGGAGGGAGCTTTCTTT,CASSFLREGAFF
NA,TRBJ2-2,TRBD2,TRBV6-5,TGTGCCAGCAGCCATTATCTAGCGGGAGCGCAGGAGCTGTTTTTT,CASSHYLAGAQELFF
NA,TRBJ1-6,TRBD1,TRBV25-1,TGTGCCAGCCGGGACAGCTATAATTCACCCCTCCACTTT,CASRDSYNSPLHF
NA,TRBJ1-3,NA,TRBV6-5,TGTGCCACTGCGGACAGCAGCTCTGGAAACACCATATATTTT,CATADSSSGNTIYF
NA,TRBJ2-1,NA,TRBV7-8,TGTGCCAGCAGCTTGGTCGGGAACTCCTACAATGAGCAGTTCTTC,CASSLVGNSYNEQFF
NA,TRBJ2-1,TRBD2,TRBV5-1,TGCGCCAGCAGCTTGGGGACTAGCGGGTACAATGAGCAGTTCTTC,CASSLGTSGYNEQFF
NA,TRBJ2-3,TRBD2,TRBV5-1,TGCGCCAGCAGGACCCTAGCGGGAGGTACAGATACGCAGTATTTT,CASRTLAGGTDTQYF
NA,TRBJ2-5,TRBD2,TRBV9,TGTGCCAGCAGCATCCGCGGCGTAGCGGGAGTAAAAGAGACCCAGTACTTC,CASSIRGVAGVKETQYF
NA,TRBJ2-5,TRBD2,TRBV6-5,TGTGCCAGCAGCAAGCGGGAGCTTTTAGAGACCCAGTACTTC,CASSKRELLETQYF
NA,TRBJ2-7,TRBD2,TRBV30,TGTGCCTGGGTACTAGCGGGACTTCCTCACGAGCAGTACTTC,CAWVLAGLPHEQYF
NA,TRBJ1-2,NA,TRBV5-4,TGTGCCAGCAGCTCTCCCGGGGCTAACTATGGCTACACCTTC,CASSSPGANYGYTF
once,TRBJ1-2,NA,TRBV27,TGTGCCAGCAGGCCGGTGAAGAGCGCTAACTATGGCTACACCTTC,CASRPVKSANYGYTF
NA,TRBJ1-1,NA,TRBV19,TGTGCCAGTAGTATCTCGGGCAGGGGAAGGACTGAAGCTTTCTTT,CASSISGRGRTEAFF
NA,TRBJ1-4,TRBD1,TRBV9,TGTGCCAGCAGCTCCCGGACAGGCTTTTATGAAAAACTGTTTTTT,CASSSRTGFYEKLFF